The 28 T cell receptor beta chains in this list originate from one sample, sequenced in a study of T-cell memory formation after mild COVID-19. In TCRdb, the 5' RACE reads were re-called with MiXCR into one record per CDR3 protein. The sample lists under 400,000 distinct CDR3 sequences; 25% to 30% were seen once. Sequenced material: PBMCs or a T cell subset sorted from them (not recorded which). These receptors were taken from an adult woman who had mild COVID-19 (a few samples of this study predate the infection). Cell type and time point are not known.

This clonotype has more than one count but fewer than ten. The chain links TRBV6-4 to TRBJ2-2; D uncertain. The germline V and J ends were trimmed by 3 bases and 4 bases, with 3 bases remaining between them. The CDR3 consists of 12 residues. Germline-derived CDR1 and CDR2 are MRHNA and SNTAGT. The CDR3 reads CASSEGTGELFF. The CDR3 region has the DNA TGTGCCAGCAGTGAGGGCACCGGGGAGCTGTTTTTT.

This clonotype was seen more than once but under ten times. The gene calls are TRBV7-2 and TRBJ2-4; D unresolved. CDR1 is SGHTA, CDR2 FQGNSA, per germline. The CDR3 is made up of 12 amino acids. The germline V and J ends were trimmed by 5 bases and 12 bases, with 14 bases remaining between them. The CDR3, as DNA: TGTGCCAGCAGCATCTTAGGGCCAAGTCAGTACTTC. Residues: CASSILGPSQYF.

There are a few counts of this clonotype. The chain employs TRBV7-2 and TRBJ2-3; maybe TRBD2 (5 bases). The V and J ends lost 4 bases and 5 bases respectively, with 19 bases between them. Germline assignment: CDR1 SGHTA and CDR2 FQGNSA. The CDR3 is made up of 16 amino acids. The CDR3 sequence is CASSSSGRAAVDTQYF. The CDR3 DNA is TGTGCCAGCAGCTCCTCTGGGAGAGCAGCGGTAGATACGCAGTATTTT.

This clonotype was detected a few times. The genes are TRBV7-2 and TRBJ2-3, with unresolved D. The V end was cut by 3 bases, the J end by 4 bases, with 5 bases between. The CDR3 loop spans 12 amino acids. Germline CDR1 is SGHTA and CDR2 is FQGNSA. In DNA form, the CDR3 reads TGTGCCAGCAGCTTCATGGCAGATACGCAGTATTTT. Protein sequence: CASSFMADTQYF.

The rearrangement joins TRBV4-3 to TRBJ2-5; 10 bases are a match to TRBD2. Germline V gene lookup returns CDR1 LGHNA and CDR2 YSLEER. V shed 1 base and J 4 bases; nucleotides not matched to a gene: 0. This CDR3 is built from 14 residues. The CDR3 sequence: CASSQGLAGETQYF. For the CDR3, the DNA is TGCGCCAGCAGCCAAGGACTAGCGGGAGAGACCCAGTACTTC.

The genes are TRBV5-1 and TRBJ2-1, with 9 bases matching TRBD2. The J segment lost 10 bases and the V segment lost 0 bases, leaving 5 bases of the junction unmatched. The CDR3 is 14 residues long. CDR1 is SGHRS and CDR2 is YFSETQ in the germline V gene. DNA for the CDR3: TGCGCCAGCAGCTTGGTGGCTAGCGGGGACGAGCAGTTCTTC. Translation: CASSLVASGDEQFF.

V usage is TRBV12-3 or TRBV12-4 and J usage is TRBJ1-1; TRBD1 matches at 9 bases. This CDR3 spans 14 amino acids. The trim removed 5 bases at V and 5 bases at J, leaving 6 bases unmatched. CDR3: CASSTYRGRTEAFF. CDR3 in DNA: TGTGCCAGCAGTACCTACAGGGGGCGGACTGAAGCTTTCTTT.

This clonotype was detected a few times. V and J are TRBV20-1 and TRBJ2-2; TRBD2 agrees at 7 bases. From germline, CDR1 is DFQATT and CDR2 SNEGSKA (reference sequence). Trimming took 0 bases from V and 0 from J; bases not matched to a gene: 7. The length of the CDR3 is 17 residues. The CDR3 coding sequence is TGCAGTGCTAGAGACCCAGAGCGGGGAACGAACACCGGGGAGCTGTTTTTT. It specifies CSARDPERGTNTGELFF.

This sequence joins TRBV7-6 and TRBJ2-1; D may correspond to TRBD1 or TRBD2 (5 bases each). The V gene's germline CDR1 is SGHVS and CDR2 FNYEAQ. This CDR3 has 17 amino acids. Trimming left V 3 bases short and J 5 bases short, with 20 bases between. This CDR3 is CASSFLLVMGTHNEQFF. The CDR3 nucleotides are TGTGCCAGCAGCTTTCTCCTCGTAATGGGGACCCACAATGAGCAGTTCTTC.

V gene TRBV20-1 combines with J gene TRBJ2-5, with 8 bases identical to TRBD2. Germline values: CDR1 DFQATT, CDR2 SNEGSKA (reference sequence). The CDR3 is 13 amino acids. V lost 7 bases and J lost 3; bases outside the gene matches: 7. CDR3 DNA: TGCAGTGGGGGAGGCGGGGGGAAAGAGACCCAGTACTTC. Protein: CSGGGGGKETQYF.

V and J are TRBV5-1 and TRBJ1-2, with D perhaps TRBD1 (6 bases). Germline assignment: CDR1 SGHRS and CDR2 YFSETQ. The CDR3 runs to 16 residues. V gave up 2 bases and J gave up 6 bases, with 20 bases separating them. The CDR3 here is CASSFTRTAVGDGYTF. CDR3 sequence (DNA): TGCGCCAGCAGCTTTACCAGGACAGCTGTAGGTGATGGCTACACCTTC.

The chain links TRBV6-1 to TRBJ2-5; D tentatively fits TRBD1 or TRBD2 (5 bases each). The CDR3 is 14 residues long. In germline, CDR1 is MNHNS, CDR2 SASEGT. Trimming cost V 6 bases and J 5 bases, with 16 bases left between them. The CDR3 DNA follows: TGTGCCAGCAGGGGGGACCCCATCGGGGAGACCCAGTACTTC. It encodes CASRGDPIGETQYF.

The CDR3: CASSPQGLTATNEKLFF. DNA of the CDR3: TGTGCCAGCTCACCCCAGGGCCTAACCGCAACTAATGAAAAACTGTTTTTT. The chain couples TRBV18 to TRBJ1-4, with a possible D match to TRBD1 (5 bases). V lost 3 bases and J 0 bases, leaving 14 bases between the germline ends. The CDR3 is 17 amino acids. The germline gives CDR1 KGHSH, CDR2 LQKENI.

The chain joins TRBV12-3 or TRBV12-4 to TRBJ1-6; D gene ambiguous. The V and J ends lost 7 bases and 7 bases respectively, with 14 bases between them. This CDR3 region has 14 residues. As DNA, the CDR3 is TGTGCCAGCAACCTCCGGGGTGGGAATTCACCCCTCCACTTT. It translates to CASNLRGGNSPLHF.

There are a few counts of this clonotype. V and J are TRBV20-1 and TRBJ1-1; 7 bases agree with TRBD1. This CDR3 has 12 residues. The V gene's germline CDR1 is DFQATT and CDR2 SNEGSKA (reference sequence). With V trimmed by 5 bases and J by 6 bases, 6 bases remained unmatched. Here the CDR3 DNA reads TGCAGTGCTGGCGACAGGGTGGCTGAAGCTTTCTTT. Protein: CSAGDRVAEAFF.

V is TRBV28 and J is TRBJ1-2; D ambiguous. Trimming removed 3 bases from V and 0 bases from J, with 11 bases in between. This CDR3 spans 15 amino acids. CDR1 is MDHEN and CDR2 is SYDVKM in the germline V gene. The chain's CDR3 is CASSFLEGSNYGYTF. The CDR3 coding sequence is TGTGCCAGCAGTTTTTTAGAGGGATCTAACTATGGCTACACCTTC.

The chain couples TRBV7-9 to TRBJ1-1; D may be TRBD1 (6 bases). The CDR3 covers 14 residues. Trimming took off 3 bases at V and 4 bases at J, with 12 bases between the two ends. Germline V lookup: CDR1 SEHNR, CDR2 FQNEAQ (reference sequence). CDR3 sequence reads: CASSFAGVGTEAFF. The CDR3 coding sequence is TGTGCCAGCAGCTTTGCAGGGGTGGGCACTGAAGCTTTCTTT.

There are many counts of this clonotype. The CDR3 reads CASSQEFPPYDGELFF. Written as DNA, the CDR3 is TGTGCCAGCAGCCAAGAATTCCCCCCATATGACGGGGAGCTGTTTTTT. V gene TRBV4-2 combines with J gene TRBJ2-2; no reliable D call. Trimming left V 0 bases short and J 7 bases short, with 15 bases between. The V gene's germline CDR1 is LGHNA and CDR2 YNFKEQ. This CDR3 has 16 amino acids.

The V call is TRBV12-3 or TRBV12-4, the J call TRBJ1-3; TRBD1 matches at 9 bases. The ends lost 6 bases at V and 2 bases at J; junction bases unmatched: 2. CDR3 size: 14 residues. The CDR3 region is CASSGTGTGNTIYF. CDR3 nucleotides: TGTGCCAGCAGCGGGACAGGGACTGGAAACACCATATATTTT.

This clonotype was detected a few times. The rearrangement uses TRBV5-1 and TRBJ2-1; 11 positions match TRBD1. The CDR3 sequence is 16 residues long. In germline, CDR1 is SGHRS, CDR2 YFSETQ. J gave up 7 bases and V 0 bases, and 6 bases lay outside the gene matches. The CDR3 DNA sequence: TGCGCCAGCAGCTTGGATGGGACAGGGGGATGGAATGAGCAGTTCTTC. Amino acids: CASSLDGTGGWNEQFF.

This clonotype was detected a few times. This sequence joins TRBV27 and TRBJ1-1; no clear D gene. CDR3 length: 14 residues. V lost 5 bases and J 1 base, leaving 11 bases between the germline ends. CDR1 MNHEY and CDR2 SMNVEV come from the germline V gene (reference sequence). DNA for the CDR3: TGTGCCAGCAGTCGTGGGGTCGGGAACACTGAAGCTTTCTTT. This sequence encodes CASSRGVGNTEAFF.

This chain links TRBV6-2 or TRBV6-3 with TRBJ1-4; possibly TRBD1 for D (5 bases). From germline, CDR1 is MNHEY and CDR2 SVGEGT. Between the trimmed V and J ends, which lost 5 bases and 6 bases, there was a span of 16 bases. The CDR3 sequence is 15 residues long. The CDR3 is CASSTTGADYEKLFF. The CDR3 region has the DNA TGTGCCAGCAGTACTACCGGGGCCGATTATGAAAAACTGTTTTTT.

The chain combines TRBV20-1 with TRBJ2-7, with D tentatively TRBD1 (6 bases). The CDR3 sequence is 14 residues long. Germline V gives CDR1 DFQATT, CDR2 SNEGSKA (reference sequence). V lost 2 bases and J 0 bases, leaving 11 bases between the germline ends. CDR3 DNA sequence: TGCAGTGCTAGACCCGGGACACTCTCCTACGAGCAGTACTTC. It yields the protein CSARPGTLSYEQYF.

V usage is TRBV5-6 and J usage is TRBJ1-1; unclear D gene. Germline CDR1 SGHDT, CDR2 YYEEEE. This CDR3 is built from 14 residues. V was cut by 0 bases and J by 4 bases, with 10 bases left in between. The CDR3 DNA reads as TGTGCCAGCAGCTTGGGACGGGTAAGCACTGAAGCTTTCTTT. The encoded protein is CASSLGRVSTEAFF.

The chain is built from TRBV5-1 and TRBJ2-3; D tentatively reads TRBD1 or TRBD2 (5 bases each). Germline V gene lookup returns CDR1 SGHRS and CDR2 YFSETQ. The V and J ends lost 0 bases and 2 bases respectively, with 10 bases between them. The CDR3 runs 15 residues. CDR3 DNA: TGCGCCAGCAGCTTGGACCCCGGGGCCACAGATACGCAGTATTTT. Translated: CASSLDPGATDTQYF. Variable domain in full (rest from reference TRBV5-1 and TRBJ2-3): KAGVTQTPRYLIKTRGQQVTLSCSPISGHRSVSWYQQTPGQGLQFLFEYFSETQRNKGNFPGRFSGRQFSNSRSEMNVSTLELGDSALYLCASSLDPGATDTQYFGPGTRLTVL.

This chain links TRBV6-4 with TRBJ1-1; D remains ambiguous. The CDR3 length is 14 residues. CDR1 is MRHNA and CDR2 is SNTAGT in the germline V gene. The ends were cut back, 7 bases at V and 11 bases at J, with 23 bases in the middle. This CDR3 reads CASTDSWAATRAFF. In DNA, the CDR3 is TGTGCCAGCACCGACTCTTGGGCCGCAACTCGGGCTTTCTTT.

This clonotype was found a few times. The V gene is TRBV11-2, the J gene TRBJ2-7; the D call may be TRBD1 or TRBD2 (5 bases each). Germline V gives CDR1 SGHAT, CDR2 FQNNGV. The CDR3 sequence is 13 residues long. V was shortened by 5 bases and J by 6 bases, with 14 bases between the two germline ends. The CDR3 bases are TGTGCCAGCAGCCGGGACCCCAAGGCCGAGCAGTACTTC. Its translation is CASSRDPKAEQYF.

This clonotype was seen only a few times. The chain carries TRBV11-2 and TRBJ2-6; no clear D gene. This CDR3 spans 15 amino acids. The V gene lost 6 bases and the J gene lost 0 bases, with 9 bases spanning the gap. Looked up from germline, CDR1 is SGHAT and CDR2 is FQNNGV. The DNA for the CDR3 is TGTGCCAGCAGGGCCCGACACTCTGGGGCCAACGTCCTGACTTTC. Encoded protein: CASRARHSGANVLTF.